This T cell receptor beta chain comes out of a study of CD8+CD57+ T cells in acquired aplastic anemia. On the study more broadly: DNA from sorted CD4+ and CD8+ cells averaged around 3 ug. Study observations and caveats: Patients and controls shared just under 30 CD8+ CDR3 sequences, highly expressed in patients.

Profiling of TCR beta VDJ combinations and CDR3 sequences used genomic DNA as template. One entry per CDR3 protein results from TCRdb running MiXCR on the reads. This repertoire shows 150,000 to 200,000 distinct CDR3 sequences, 50% to 75% found once; its top ten account for under 60%. The germline V gene encodes CDR1 KGHDR and CDR2 SFDVKD. The CDR3 is 15 residues long. V was cut by 3 bases and J by 3 bases, with 11 bases left in between. On this clonotype itself: Antigen unknown.

This clonotype was obtained from a human donor with severe aplastic anemia or a healthy control (not recorded which). Sequences were obtained from sorted CD4+, CD8+, or CD8+CD57+ T cells (not recorded which) from PBMCs. J is TRBJ1-5 and V is TRBV24-1, with a possible D match to TRBD1 (5 bases). CDR3 nucleotide sequence: TGTGCCACCAGTGATACGACAGAGCTCAATCAGCCCCAGCATTTT. The encoded protein is CATSDTTELNQPQHF.